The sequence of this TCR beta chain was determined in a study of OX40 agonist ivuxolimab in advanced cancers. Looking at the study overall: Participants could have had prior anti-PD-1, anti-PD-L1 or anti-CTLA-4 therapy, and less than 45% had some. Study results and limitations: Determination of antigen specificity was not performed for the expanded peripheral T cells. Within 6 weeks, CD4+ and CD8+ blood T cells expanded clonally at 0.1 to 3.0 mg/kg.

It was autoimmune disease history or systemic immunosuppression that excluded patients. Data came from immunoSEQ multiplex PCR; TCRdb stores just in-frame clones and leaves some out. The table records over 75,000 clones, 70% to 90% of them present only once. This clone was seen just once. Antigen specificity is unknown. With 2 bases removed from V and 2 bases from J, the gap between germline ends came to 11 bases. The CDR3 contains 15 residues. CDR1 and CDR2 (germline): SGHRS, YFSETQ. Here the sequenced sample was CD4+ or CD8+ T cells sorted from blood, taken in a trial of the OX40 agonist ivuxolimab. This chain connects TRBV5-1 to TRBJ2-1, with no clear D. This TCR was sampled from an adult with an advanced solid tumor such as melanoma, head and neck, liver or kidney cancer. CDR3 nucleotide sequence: TGCGCCAGCAGCTTTGGAGCCCTGACCTACAATGAGCAGTTCTTC. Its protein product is CASSFGALTYNEQFF.